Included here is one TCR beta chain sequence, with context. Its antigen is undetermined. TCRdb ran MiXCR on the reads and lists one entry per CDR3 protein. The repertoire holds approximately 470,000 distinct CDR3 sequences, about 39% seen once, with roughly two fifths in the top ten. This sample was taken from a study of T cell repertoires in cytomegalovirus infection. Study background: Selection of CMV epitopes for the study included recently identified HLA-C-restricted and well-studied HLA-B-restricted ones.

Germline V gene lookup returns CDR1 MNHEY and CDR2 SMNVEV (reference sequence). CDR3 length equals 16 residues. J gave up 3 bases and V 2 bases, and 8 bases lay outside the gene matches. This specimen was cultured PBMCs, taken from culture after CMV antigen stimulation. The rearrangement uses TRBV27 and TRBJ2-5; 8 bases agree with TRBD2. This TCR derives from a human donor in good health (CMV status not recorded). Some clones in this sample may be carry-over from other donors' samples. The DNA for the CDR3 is TGTGCCAGCAGTTTAATCGGCGGGGGGACCGAAGAGACCCAGTACTTC. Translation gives CASSLIGGGTEETQYF.